The clone carrying this TCR beta chain was found once. Antigen unknown. The data derive from a study of lymphopenia after photon versus proton radiotherapy. Findings of the study overall: Oligoclonal CD8+ Temra expansion after nadir drove photon patients' diversity drop. Survival link was tested only in deceased patients; proton benefit remains a possibility. Relative stability marked proton patients; photon patients lost diversity and naive cells.

CDR3 length: 16 amino acids. With 1 base removed from V and 2 bases from J, the gap between germline ends came to 12 bases. CDR1 SGHVS and CDR2 FQNEAQ come from the germline V gene. Some clones are missing from TCRdb's copy, which holds only in-frame ones; the method was immunoSEQ multiplex PCR. The data hold 150,000 to 200,000 clones, with approximately 91% observed a single time. The clonotype originates from a man aged 45-60 years with gastric cancer. The sample in question was peripheral blood, obtained from a patient treated with photon-based radiotherapy. This rearrangement joins TRBV7-8 to TRBJ2-1; D is ambiguous. The CDR3 sequence is CASSLVVGNPYNEQFF. In nucleotides, the CDR3 is TGTGCCAGCAGCTTAGTAGTGGGGAACCCCTACAATGAGCAGTTCTTC.